This T cell receptor (beta chain) was recovered during a study of T cells in Graves' hyperthyroidism and ophthalmopathy. Whole-study findings and limits: Ophthalmopathy and stable hyperthyroidism were told apart by a 13 V-J model.

Stability of Graves' hyperthyroidism was defined as absent ophthalmopathy progression within 18 months. Patients aged 18 to 65 had newly diagnosed hyperthyroidism of under 2 months' duration. Researchers barred patients who had uncontrolled infection, other autoimmune disease, pregnancy or lactation. Per germline, CDR1 MDHEN and CDR2 SYDVKM. This CDR3 region has 17 residues. With respect to this clonotype: What it recognizes is unknown. At one end, the junction sequence differs from germline, possibly due to a read error.

Authors of the study amplified TCR beta CDR3 regions from RNA transcripts. First-round RT-PCR targeting the TCR CDR3 was performed with the HTBI primer set. TCRdb reprocessed the multiplex PCR reads with MiXCR, giving one entry per CDR3 protein. The repertoire holds about 700,000 distinct CDR3 sequences, with less than 15% as singletons. The source material was blood. The chain combines TRBV28 with TRBJ2-1; the D gene is possibly TRBD2 (6 bases). The TCR was taken from a young woman with Graves' hyperthyroidism. The DNA of the CDR3 is TGTGCCAGCAGGCCCCAGGGCCTCAGGGACTCCGACAATGAGCAGTTCTTC. It is translated as CASRPQGLRDSDNEQFF.